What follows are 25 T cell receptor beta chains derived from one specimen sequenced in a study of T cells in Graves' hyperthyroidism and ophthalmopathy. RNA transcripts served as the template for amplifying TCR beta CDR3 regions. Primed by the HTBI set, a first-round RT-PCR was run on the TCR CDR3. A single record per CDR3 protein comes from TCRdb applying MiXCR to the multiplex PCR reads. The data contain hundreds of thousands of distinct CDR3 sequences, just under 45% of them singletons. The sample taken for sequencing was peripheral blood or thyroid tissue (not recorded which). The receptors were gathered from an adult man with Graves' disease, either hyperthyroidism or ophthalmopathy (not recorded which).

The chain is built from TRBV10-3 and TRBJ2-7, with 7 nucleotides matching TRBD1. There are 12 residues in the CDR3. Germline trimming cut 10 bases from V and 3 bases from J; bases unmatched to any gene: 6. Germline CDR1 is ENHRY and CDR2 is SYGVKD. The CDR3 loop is CANRDRNYEQYF. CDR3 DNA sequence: TGTGCCAACCGGGACAGAAACTACGAGCAGTACTTC.

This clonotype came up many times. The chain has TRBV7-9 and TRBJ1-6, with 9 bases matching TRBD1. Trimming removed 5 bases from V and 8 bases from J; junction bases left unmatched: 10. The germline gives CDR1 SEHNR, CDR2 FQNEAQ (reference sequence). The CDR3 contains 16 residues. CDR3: CASSPFAGQGYSPLHF. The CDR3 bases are TGTGCCAGCAGCCCCTTCGCGGGACAGGGATATTCACCCCTCCACTTT.

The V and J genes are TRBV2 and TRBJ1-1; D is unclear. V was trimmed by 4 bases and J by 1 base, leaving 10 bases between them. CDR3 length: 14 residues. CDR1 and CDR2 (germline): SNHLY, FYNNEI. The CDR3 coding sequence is TGTGCCAGCAGTGTCCTGAACCAGAACACTGAAGCTTTCTTT. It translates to CASSVLNQNTEAFF.

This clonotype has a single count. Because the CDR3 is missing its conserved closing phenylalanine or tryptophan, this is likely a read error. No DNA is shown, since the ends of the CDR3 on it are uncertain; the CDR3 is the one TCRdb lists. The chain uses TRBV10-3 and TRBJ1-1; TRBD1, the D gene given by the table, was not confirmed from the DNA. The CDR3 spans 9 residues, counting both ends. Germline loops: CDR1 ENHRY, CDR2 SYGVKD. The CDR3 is CAISNGAVY.

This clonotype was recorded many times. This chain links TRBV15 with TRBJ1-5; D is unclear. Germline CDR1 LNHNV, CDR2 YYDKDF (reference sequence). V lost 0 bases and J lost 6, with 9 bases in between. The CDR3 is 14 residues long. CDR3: CATSRDNRFQPQHF. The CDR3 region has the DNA TGTGCCACCAGCAGAGATAATAGGTTTCAGCCCCAGCATTTT.

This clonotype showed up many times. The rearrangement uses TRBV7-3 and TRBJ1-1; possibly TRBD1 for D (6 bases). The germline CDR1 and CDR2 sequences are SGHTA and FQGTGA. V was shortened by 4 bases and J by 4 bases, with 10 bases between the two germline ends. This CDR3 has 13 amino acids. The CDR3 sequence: CASSWDKGTEAFF. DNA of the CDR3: TGTGCCAGCAGCTGGGACAAGGGCACTGAAGCTTTCTTT.

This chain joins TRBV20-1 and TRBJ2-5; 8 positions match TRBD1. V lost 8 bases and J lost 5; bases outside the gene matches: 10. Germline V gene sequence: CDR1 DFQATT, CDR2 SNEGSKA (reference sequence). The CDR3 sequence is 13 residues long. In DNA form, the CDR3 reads TGCAGTTCAGGGGGCATAGGATCGGAGACCCAGTACTTC. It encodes CSSGGIGSETQYF.

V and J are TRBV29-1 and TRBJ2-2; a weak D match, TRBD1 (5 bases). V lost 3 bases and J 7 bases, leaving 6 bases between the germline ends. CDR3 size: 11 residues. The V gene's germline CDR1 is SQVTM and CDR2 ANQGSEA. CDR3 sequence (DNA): TGCAGCGTTGACAGGGTCGGGGAGCTGTTTTTT. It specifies CSVDRVGELFF.

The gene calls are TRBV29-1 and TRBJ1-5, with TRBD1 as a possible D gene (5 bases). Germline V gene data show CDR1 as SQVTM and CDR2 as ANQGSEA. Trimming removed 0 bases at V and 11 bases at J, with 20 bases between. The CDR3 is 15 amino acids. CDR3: CSVEDRGRNRETQHF. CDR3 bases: TGCAGCGTTGAAGATCGGGGGAGGAACCGGGAGACCCAGCATTTT.

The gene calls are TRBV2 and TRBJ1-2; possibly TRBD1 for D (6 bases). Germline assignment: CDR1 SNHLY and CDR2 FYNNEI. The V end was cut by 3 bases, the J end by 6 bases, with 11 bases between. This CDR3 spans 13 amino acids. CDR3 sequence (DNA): TGTGCCAGCAGTGACTCAAGGGGGAATGGCTACACCTTC. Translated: CASSDSRGNGYTF.

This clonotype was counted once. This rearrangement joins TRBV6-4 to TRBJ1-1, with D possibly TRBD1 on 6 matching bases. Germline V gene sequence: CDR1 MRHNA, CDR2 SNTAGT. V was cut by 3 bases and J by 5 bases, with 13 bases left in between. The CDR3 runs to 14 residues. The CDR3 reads CASSELAGVTEAFF. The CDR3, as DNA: TGTGCCAGCAGTGAGCTCGCAGGGGTTACTGAAGCTTTCTTT.

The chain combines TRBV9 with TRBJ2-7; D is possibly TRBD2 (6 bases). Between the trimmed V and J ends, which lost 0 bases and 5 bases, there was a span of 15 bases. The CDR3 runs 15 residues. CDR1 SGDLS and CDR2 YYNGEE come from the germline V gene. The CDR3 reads CASSVGVSSEDEQYF. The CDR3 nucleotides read TGTGCCAGCAGCGTAGGGGTCTCTAGCGAGGACGAGCAGTACTTC.

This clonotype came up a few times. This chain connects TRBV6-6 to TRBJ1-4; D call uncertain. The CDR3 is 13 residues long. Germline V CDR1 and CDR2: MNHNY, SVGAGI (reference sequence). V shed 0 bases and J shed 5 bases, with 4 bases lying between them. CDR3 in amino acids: CASSYSKNEKLFF. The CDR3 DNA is TGTGCCAGCAGTTACTCAAAGAATGAAAAACTGTTTTTT.

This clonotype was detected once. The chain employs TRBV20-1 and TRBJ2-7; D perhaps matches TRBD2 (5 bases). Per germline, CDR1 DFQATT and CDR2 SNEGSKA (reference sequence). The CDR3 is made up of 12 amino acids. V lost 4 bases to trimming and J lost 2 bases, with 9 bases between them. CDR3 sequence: CSAKETTYEQYF. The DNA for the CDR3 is TGCAGTGCTAAAGAGACTACCTACGAGCAGTACTTC.

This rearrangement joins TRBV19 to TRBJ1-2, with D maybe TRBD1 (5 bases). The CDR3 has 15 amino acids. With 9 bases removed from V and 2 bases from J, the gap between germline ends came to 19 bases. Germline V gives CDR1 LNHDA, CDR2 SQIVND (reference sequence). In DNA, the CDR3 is TGTGCCAGCAGCTTGGACCGCCAGGGCAACTATGGCTACACCTTC. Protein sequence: CASSLDRQGNYGYTF.

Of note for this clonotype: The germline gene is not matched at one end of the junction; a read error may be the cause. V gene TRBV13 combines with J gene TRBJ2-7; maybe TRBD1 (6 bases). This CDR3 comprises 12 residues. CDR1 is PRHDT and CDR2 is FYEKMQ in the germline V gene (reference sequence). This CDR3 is CTSSLGGYEQYF. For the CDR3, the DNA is TGTACCAGCAGCTTAGGGGGTTACGAGCAGTACTTC.

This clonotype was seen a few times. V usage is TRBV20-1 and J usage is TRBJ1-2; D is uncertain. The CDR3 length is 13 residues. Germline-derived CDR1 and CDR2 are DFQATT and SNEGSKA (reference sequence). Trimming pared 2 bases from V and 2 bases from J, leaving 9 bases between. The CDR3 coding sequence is TGCAGTGCTAGATCGACAACAAACTATGGCTACACCTTC. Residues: CSARSTTNYGYTF.

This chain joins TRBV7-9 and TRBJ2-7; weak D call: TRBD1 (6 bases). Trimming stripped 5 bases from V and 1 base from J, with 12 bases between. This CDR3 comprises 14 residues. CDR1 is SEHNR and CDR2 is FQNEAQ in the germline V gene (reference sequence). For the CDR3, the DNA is TGTGCCAGCAGCAAGGACAGATCATCCTACGAGCAGTACTTC. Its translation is CASSKDRSSYEQYF.

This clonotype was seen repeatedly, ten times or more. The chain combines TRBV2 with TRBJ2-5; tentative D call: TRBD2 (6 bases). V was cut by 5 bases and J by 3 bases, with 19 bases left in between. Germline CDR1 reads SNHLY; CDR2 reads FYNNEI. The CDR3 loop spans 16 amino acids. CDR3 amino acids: CASSNGGTKVEETQYF. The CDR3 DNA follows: TGTGCCAGCAGTAACGGGGGAACGAAGGTTGAAGAGACCCAGTACTTC.

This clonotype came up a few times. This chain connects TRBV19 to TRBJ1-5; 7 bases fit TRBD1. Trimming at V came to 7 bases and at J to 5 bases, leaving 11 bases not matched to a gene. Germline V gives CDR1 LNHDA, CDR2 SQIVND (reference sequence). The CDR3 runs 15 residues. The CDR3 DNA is TGTGCCAGTACCGAACCGGGACAGCCATATCAGCCCCAGCATTTT. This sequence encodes CASTEPGQPYQPQHF.

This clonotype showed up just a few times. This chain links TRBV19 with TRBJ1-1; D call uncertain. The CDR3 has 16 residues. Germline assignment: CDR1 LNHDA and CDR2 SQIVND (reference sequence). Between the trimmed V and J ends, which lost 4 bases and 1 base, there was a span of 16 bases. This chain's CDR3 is CASSTRKVGRNTEAFF. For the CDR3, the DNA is TGTGCCAGTAGTACCCGCAAGGTGGGTCGGAACACTGAAGCTTTCTTT. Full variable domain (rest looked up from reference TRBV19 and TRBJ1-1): DGGITQSPKYLFRKEGQNVTLSCEQNLNHDAMYWYRQDPGQGLRLIYYSQIVNDFQKGDIAEGYSVSREKKESFPLTVTSAQKNPTAFYLCASSTRKVGRNTEAFFGQGTRLTVV.

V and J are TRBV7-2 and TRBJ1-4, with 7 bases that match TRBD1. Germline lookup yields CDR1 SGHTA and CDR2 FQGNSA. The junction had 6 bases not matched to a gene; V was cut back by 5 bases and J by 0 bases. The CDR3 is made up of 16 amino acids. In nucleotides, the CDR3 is TGTGCCAGCAGCCCGGGACAGCCCGCAACTAATGAAAAACTGTTTTTT. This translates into CASSPGQPATNEKLFF.

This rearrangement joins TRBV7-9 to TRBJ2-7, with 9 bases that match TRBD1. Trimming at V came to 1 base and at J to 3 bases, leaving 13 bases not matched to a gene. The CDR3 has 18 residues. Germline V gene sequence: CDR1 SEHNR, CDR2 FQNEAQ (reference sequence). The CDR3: CASSLESWIRDRDYEQYF. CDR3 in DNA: TGTGCCAGCAGCTTAGAGTCATGGATTCGGGACAGGGACTACGAGCAGTACTTC.

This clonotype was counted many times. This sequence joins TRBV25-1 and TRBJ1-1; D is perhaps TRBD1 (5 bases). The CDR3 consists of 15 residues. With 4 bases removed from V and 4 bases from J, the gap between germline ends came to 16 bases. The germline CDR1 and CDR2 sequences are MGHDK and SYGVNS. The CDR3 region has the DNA TGTGCCAGCAGTGGGTCGGAAGGGGAGAGCACTGAAGCTTTCTTT. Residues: CASSGSEGESTEAFF.

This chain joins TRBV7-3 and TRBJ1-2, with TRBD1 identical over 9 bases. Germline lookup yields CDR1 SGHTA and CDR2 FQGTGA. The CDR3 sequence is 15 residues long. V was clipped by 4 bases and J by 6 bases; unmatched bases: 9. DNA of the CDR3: TGTGCCAGCAGCTACTCCGGGACAGGGTTGGATGGCTACACCTTC. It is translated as CASSYSGTGLDGYTF.